Listed below are T cell receptor beta chains from one sample, sequenced in a study of human T cells and chemical hapten exposure. In TCRdb, the RACE reads were re-called with MiXCR into one record per CDR3 protein. Here the sample spans 240,000 or so distinct CDR3 sequences, 7.5% to 9% being singletons. This sample comprised whole blood, obtained in connection with sensitization to the hapten diphenylcyclopropenone (DPC). The receptors were sampled from a woman aged 40 to 55 with alopecia areata. Some clones in this sample may be carry-over from other donors' samples. Both conserved end residues are part of each CDR3. Fields, in order: V gene, CDR3 length, J gene, D gene, clone size, CDR3 DNA, CDR3 protein. D genes are given only for firm matches. For some rows the clone size is stated as once, few or many, or as a class when expanded; others skip it.

TRBV6-6	16	TRBJ2-1	NA	NA	NA	CASSTSTSGRLNEQFF
TRBV28	13	TRBJ2-4	NA	few	TGTGCCAGCAGTGGACCTACATCTTACATTCAGTACTTC	CASSGPTSYIQYF
TRBV6-5	17	TRBJ2-5	NA	once	TGTGCCAGCAGTTACTCGATTACAGGGGGGGGTCAAGAGACCCAGTACTTC	CASSYSITGGGQETQYF
TRBV2	16	TRBJ2-7	NA	NA	TGTGCCAGCAGTGAAGCTCAGACACGAGACTCCTACGAGCAGTACTTC	CASSEAQTRDSYEQYF
TRBV7-2	16	TRBJ2-1	TRBD2	few	TGTGCCAGCAGCTTACCCTCCGCGGGGCGGGGGAATGAGCAGTTCTTC	CASSLPSAGRGNEQFF
TRBV4-3	15	TRBJ2-1	TRBD1	few	TGCGCCAGCAGCCAAGAAGGACAGGGGCACAATGAGCAGTTCTTC	CASSQEGQGHNEQFF
TRBV12-3/TRBV12-4	15	TRBJ2-6	TRBD1	many	TGTGCCAGCAGGTCGACAGGGTACGGGGCCAACGTCCTGACTTTC	CASRSTGYGANVLTF
TRBV7-2	12	TRBJ1-5	NA	many	TGTGCCAGCAGGGTGGGGGGTCAGCCCCAGCATTTT	CASRVGGQPQHF
TRBV28	13	TRBJ2-7	NA	NA	TGTGCCAGCAGTGCAGGGGACTCCTACGAGCAGTACTTC	CASSAGDSYEQYF
TRBV10-2	15	TRBJ2-2	TRBD2	many	TGCGCCAGCGAACCGACTAGCGCATCCACCGGGGAGCTGTTTTTT	CASEPTSASTGELFF
TRBV21-1	15	TRBJ2-7	NA	NA	TGTGCCAGCAGCAAAGCAGGAGGGAGGGGGTACGAGCAGTACTTC	CASSKAGGRGYEQYF
TRBV28	17	TRBJ1-1	NA	few	TGTGCCAGCAGTTTGAGCAAAATCGGGACCCCCCTTGCTGAAGCTTTCTTT	CASSLSKIGTPLAEAFF
TRBV5-4	15	TRBJ2-7	TRBD2	few	TGTGCCAGCAGCGCCGTAGCGGGCGTCTCCTACGAGCAGTACTTC	CASSAVAGVSYEQYF
TRBV6-2/TRBV6-3	13	TRBJ1-5	NA	few	TGTGCCAGCAGTTCGGACGGTAATCAGCCCCAGCATTTT	CASSSDGNQPQHF
TRBV7-2	15	TRBJ1-6	TRBD1	few	TGTGCCAGCAGGGGAAGACAGGGGGCAGATTCACCCCTCCACTTT	CASRGRQGADSPLHF
TRBV7-3	16	TRBJ2-6	NA	NA	TGTGCCAGCAGCTTAGCCGTTAGCTCTGGGGCCAACGTCCTGACTTTC	CASSLAVSSGANVLTF
TRBV12-3/TRBV12-4	15	TRBJ2-5	TRBD2	few	TGTGCCAGCAGTCCCTCGGGACTATACCAAGAGACCCAGTACTTC	CASSPSGLYQETQYF
TRBV9	15	TRBJ2-3	TRBD2	NA	TGTGCCAGCAACCCAGCGGGAGAAGGAACAGATACGCAGTATTTT	CASNPAGEGTDTQYF
TRBV19	16	TRBJ2-7	NA	many	TGTGCCAGTAGTCCCCCGATGCCGGGACCCCCCTACGAGCAGTACTTC	CASSPPMPGPPYEQYF
TRBV7-9	14	TRBJ1-4	TRBD1	NA	TGTGCCAGCAGCTTACACCAGGGGGATGAAAAACTGTTTTTT	CASSLHQGDEKLFF
TRBV3-1	15	TRBJ2-2	NA	NA	TGTGCCAGCAGCCCTGAGGTCAGCGTCACCGGGGAGCTGTTTTTT	CASSPEVSVTGELFF
TRBV20-1	13	TRBJ1-1	TRBD1	NA	TGCAGTGCTGGCGGACAGGGCGACACTGAAGCTTTCTTT	CSAGGQGDTEAFF
TRBV6-4	15	TRBJ2-1	NA	many	TGTGCCAGCAGTGAACAGGGAGGGTCATCATATGAGCAGTTCTTC	CASSEQGGSSYEQFF
TRBV9	13	TRBJ2-6	NA	few	TGTGCCAGCAGCGTAGCTGGGGCCAACGTCCTGACTTTC	CASSVAGANVLTF
TRBV7-2	16	TRBJ1-5	NA	few	TGTGCCAGCAGCTTGCATAACAGCTATAGCAATCAGCCCCAGCATTTT	CASSLHNSYSNQPQHF
TRBV2	13	TRBJ2-2	TRBD1	many	TGTGCCAGCAGTGCACAGGGGGCCGGGGAGCTGTTTTTT	CASSAQGAGELFF
TRBV18	15	TRBJ2-7	TRBD1	few	TGTGCCAGCTCACCAACCGCACAGGGGACCTACGAGCAGTACTTC	CASSPTAQGTYEQYF
TRBV6-5	15	TRBJ2-1	TRBD2	few	TGTGCCAGCAGTTACTCACGGGAGGGCCGGGATGAGCAGTTCTTC	CASSYSREGRDEQFF
TRBV5-1	15	TRBJ2-1	TRBD1	NA	TGCGCCAGCAGCTTTGGGGACAGGGGAATCGGTGAGCAGTTCTTC	CASSFGDRGIGEQFF
TRBV5-1	13	TRBJ1-2	NA	many	TGCGCCAGCAGCTTGGCCAGGGAAGGAGGCTACACCTTC	CASSLAREGGYTF
TRBV5-6	16	TRBJ2-6	NA	many	TGTGCCAGCAGCTTGGCAAGCTTCTCTGGGGCCAACGTCCTGACTTTC	CASSLASFSGANVLTF
TRBV7-2	18	TRBJ2-3	TRBD2	many	TGTGCCAGCAGCCTACTCTGGACTAGCGGTCCCAGCACAGATACGCAGTATTTT	CASSLLWTSGPSTDTQYF
TRBV3-1	21	TRBJ2-1	TRBD1	NA	TGTGCCAGCAGCCCAAACCCCGGACAGGGGTTACAAGCGGGAAGGGTCAATGAGCAGTTCTTC	CASSPNPGQGLQAGRVNEQFF
TRBV7-9	15	TRBJ2-7	TRBD1	few	TGTGCCAGCAGCTTAGCCGGGACAGCCTCCAACGAGCAGTACTTC	CASSLAGTASNEQYF
TRBV9	14	TRBJ2-3	NA	NA	TGTGCCAGCAGCGCCGGGACTTTCACAGATACGCAGTATTTT	CASSAGTFTDTQYF
TRBV29-1	12	TRBJ2-7	TRBD1	many	TGCAGCGTTGGGCAGGGGGCCCACGAGCAGTACTTC	CSVGQGAHEQYF
TRBV6-2/TRBV6-3	14	TRBJ2-1	NA	NA	TGTGCCAGCAGTTTCAGCCCGACCTACAATGAGCAGTTCTTC	CASSFSPTYNEQFF
TRBV6-2/TRBV6-3	15	TRBJ2-1	TRBD2	NA	TGTGCCAGCAGAGTAGCGGGAGGGGGTGGAAATGAGCAGTTCTTC	CASRVAGGGGNEQFF
TRBV20-1	16	TRBJ2-7	TRBD2	many	TGCAGTGCTAGACCGTCTAGCGGAGACCAGTCCTACGAGCAGTACTTC	CSARPSSGDQSYEQYF
TRBV12-3/TRBV12-4	14	TRBJ2-2	NA	NA	TGTGCCAGCAGTACCAGGGTTACGGCCGGGGAGCTGTTTTTT	CASSTRVTAGELFF
TRBV29-1	14	TRBJ2-1	TRBD2	NA	TGCAGCATCGACCGGGCTAGCGGATACAATGAGCAGTTCTTC	CSIDRASGYNEQFF
TRBV29-1	13	TRBJ2-7	NA	many	TGCAGCGTTGTAGTGACAGGTACCTACGAGCAGTACTTC	CSVVVTGTYEQYF
TRBV7-8	15	TRBJ2-1	TRBD2	many	TGTGCCAGCAGCTTCGGGAGGCCCCCGAACAATGAGCAGTTCTTC	CASSFGRPPNNEQFF
TRBV20-1	13	TRBJ1-1	NA	NA	TGCAGTGCTAGTGAATTAGTGAACACTGAAGCTTTCTTT	CSASELVNTEAFF